This T cell receptor beta chain was observed in a study of cytomegalovirus exposure and HLA in healthy donors. PCR amplification relied on 60 Vbeta primers (plus 13 Jbeta primers). The method was immunoSEQ multiplex PCR; TCRdb's version includes in-frame clones alone and lacks a portion of them. The sample lists roughly 130,000 clones, 65% to 75% occurring once. This CDR3 spans 13 amino acids. Germline V gene lookup returns CDR1 SGDLS and CDR2 YYNGEE. V shed 3 bases, J shed 7 bases, and the junction held 5 bases outside the gene matches. About this clone itself: The antigen is unknown.

Study outcomes and limitations: Being productive about 87% or about 30% of the time was typical of most TCR beta V segments in an earlier analysis.

The clonotype comes from a man aged 35 to 55 in good health and CMV-seropositive. V usage is TRBV9 and J usage is TRBJ1-2; the match to TRBD1 covers 8 bases. The sample was PBMCs. The CDR3 nucleotides are TGTGCCAGCAGCGATACAGGGGGACCTGGCTACACCTTC. Encoded protein: CASSDTGGPGYTF.